Following are 14 T cell receptor beta chains from one sample sequenced in a study of T-cell reconstitution after alpha-beta-depleted transplantation in children. Unique molecular identifiers featured in how the TCRbeta library was prepared. From the PCR reads, TCRdb called clonotypes with MiXCR, one entry per CDR3 protein. The sample has hundreds of thousands of distinct CDR3 sequences, around 13% seen once. This specimen was PBMCs, taken before TCRalphabeta/CD19-depleted stem cell transplant. These TCRs come from a girl aged 2 to 10 with congenital amegakaryocytic thrombocytopenia, due to receive a stem cell transplant.

As regards this clonotype: This may stem from a read error, because a much larger clone lies one nucleotide away. The rearrangement links TRBV20-1 to TRBJ2-3, with 7 bases lining up with TRBD2. This CDR3 comprises 16 residues. The germline CDR1 and CDR2 sequences are DFQATT and SNEGSKA (reference sequence). The CDR3 sequence: CNARGLPSGFTDTQYF. In DNA, the CDR3 is TGCAATGCTAGAGGGCTACCTAGCGGCTTCACAGATACGCAGTATTTT.

This clonotype was observed at least ten times. This sequence joins TRBV20-1 and TRBJ2-1, with D perhaps matching TRBD2 (6 bases). The CDR3 spans 14 residues. Germline CDR1 is DFQATT and CDR2 is SNEGSKA (reference sequence). V lost 5 bases to trimming and J lost 0 bases, with 11 bases between them. The CDR3 bases are TGCAGTGCTCCTTTAGCGGACTCCTACAATGAGCAGTTCTTC. Translated: CSAPLADSYNEQFF.

This clonotype was counted only a few times. The chain carries TRBV7-9 and TRBJ2-2; D is undetermined. Trimming took 7 bases from V and 5 from J, leaving 8 bases between them. Germline loops: CDR1 SEHNR, CDR2 FQNEAQ (reference sequence). The CDR3 covers 12 residues. The CDR3 here is CASTQGTGELFF. CDR3 coding DNA: TGTGCCAGCACCCAAGGAACCGGGGAGCTGTTTTTT.

Points on this clonotype: One end of the junction does not line up with germline, which may come from a read error. The chain employs TRBV4-1 and TRBJ2-2; D could derive from TRBD1 or TRBD2 (6 bases each). The length of the CDR3 is 15 residues. The germline CDR1 and CDR2 sequences are MGHRA and YSYEKL. The CDR3 protein is CASGQGGGPTGELFF. The DNA for the CDR3 is TGCGCCAGCGGCCAAGGGGGAGGACCAACCGGGGAGCTGTTTTTT.

This clonotype was recorded many times. This CDR3 reads CASSPPSGSRNSPLHF. The DNA of the CDR3 is TGTGCCAGCAGTCCACCGTCAGGTAGCCGGAATTCACCCCTCCACTTT. The chain joins TRBV28 to TRBJ1-6; D gene unclear. CDR3 length: 16 amino acids. Germline lookup yields CDR1 MDHEN and CDR2 SYDVKM. V shed 5 bases and J shed 7 bases, with 18 bases lying between them.

This clonotype was found many times. The V gene is TRBV6-1, the J gene TRBJ2-3, with 7 bases that match TRBD1. The V and J ends lost 5 bases and 1 base, in that order; junction bases with no gene match: 9. The CDR3 is 16 amino acids. Germline V gene data show CDR1 as MNHNS and CDR2 as SASEGT. This chain's CDR3 is CASSRAGGAGTDTQYF. The CDR3, as DNA: TGTGCCAGCAGTCGCGCAGGGGGTGCGGGCACAGATACGCAGTATTTT.

The sample holds many counts of this clonotype. The chain has TRBV5-1 and TRBJ1-2; perhaps TRBD1 as D (6 bases). Germline V CDR1 and CDR2: SGHRS, YFSETQ. Trimming removed 5 bases at V and 8 bases at J, with 16 bases between. The CDR3 totals 13 residues. The CDR3 is CASRRTGTVGYTF. CDR3 bases: TGCGCCAGCAGGAGAACAGGGACGGTCGGCTACACCTTC. The variable domain in full, with the rest retrieved from reference TRBV5-1 and TRBJ1-2, is KAGVTQTPRYLIKTRGQQVTLSCSPISGHRSVSWYQQTPGQGLQFLFEYFSETQRNKGNFPGRFSGRQFSNSRSEMNVSTLELGDSALYLCASRRTGTVGYTFGSGTRLTVV.

This clonotype has more than one count but fewer than ten. This sequence joins TRBV6-1 and TRBJ2-1; the D gene is possibly TRBD2 (5 bases). The CDR3 contains 14 residues. The germline V gene encodes CDR1 MNHNS and CDR2 SASEGT. Trimming removed 5 bases from V and 4 bases from J, with 12 bases in between. In DNA, the CDR3 is TGTGCCAGCAGTCCCCAGGACTGGTACAATGAGCAGTTCTTC. Protein product: CASSPQDWYNEQFF.

This clonotype occurred many times. The chain employs TRBV5-1 and TRBJ2-5, with 10 bases fitting TRBD2. The CDR3 has 16 amino acids. Per germline, CDR1 SGHRS and CDR2 YFSETQ. Trimming cost V 0 bases and J 5 bases; bases outside gene matches: 7. CDR3 loop: CASSLVSLAGVETQYF. Here the CDR3 DNA reads TGCGCCAGCAGCTTGGTTAGCCTAGCGGGAGTCGAGACCCAGTACTTC.

The chain has TRBV19 and TRBJ2-1; 7 bases fit TRBD1. V lost 4 bases, J lost 2 bases, and 5 bases stayed unmatched. The V gene's germline CDR1 is LNHDA and CDR2 SQIVND (reference sequence). This CDR3 region has 15 residues. CDR3 sequence: CASSRAGTAYNEQFF. The CDR3 DNA reads TGTGCCAGTAGTAGAGCCGGGACAGCCTACAATGAGCAGTTCTTC.

This clonotype came up many times. This chain links TRBV10-1 with TRBJ1-2, with TRBD1 as a possible D gene (5 bases). CDR1 is WNHNN and CDR2 is SYGVQD in the germline V gene (reference sequence). The CDR3 spans 13 residues. The germline V and J ends were trimmed by 7 bases and 8 bases, with 17 bases remaining between them. The CDR3 loop reads CASKEVRGAGYTF. Written as DNA, the CDR3 is TGCGCCAGCAAAGAAGTTCGGGGCGCGGGCTACACCTTC.

The chain employs TRBV9 and TRBJ2-2, with 8 bases that match TRBD2. The CDR3 loop spans 15 amino acids. V was pared by 4 bases and J by 6 bases, with 8 bases of the junction left unmatched. Germline V lookup: CDR1 SGDLS, CDR2 YYNGEE. The CDR3 DNA is TGTGCCAGCAGCCTCTCACTAGCGGACGCCGGGGAGCTGTTTTTT. Protein sequence: CASSLSLADAGELFF.

This clonotype appeared a few times. The chain links TRBV20-1 to TRBJ2-7, with TRBD1 identical over 7 bases. The CDR3 is made up of 14 amino acids. Germline V lookup: CDR1 DFQATT, CDR2 SNEGSKA (reference sequence). V was clipped by 1 base and J by 5 bases; unmatched bases: 8. CDR3 region: CSARGPGGFDEQYF. The CDR3 DNA sequence: TGCAGTGCTAGAGGGCCAGGGGGTTTCGACGAGCAGTACTTC.

This clonotype was found many times. V gene TRBV6-5 combines with J gene TRBJ2-1; TRBD2 is a possible D gene (6 bases). The CDR3 contains 15 residues. V lost 0 bases, J lost 3 bases, and 9 bases lay in between. Germline lookup yields CDR1 MNHEY and CDR2 SVGAGI. The CDR3 reads CASSYSSGGYNEQFF. The CDR3 DNA is TGTGCCAGCAGTTACTCTAGCGGCGGCTACAATGAGCAGTTCTTC.